The 3 T cell receptor beta chains presented below share a single source sample, sequenced in a study of metastatic and nonmetastatic thyroid tumors. Every patient underwent thyroid surgery untreated. TCRdb ran MiXCR on the PCR reads. Of about 14,000 clones detected, about a quarter appear once; the ten largest clones hold approximately 11%. Sequenced: tumor tissue. The receptors come from a female donor with papillary thyroid cancer or a benign thyroid nodule (not recorded which). Some clones in this sample may be carry-over from other donors' samples.

The rearrangement links TRBV24-1 to TRBJ2-3, with TRBD2 matching over 8 bases. CDR3 length equals 15 residues. The trim removed 5 bases at V and 0 bases at J, leaving 3 bases unmatched. Germline V gene sequence: CDR1 KGHDR, CDR2 SFDVKD. The CDR3 DNA reads as TGTGCCACCAGTGGTGCTAGCGGGAGCACAGATACGCAGTATTTT. The encoded protein is CATSGASGSTDTQYF.

This clone was counted a single time. The chain couples TRBV7-9 to TRBJ2-5, with a tentative D call TRBD2 (7 bases). CDR1 SEHNR and CDR2 FQNEAQ come from the germline V gene (reference sequence). Trimming left V 5 bases short and J 11 bases short, with 21 bases between. This CDR3 is 14 amino acids long. The CDR3 spells CASSPRGGADTQYF. The DNA for the CDR3 is TGTGCCAGCAGCCCCCGCGGGGGCGCAGATACTCAGTACTTC.

As to this clone: A read error may account for a junction end that differs from germline. DNA of the CDR3: TGCAGTGCTAGTACACTAGCGGGATCGTCCCTCACATATACGCATTATTTT. Protein: CSASTLAGSSLTYTHYF. The rearrangement joins TRBV20-1 to TRBJ2-3; TRBD2 agrees at 10 bases. This CDR3 has 17 amino acids. Germline V lookup: CDR1 DFQATT, CDR2 SNEGSKA (reference sequence).